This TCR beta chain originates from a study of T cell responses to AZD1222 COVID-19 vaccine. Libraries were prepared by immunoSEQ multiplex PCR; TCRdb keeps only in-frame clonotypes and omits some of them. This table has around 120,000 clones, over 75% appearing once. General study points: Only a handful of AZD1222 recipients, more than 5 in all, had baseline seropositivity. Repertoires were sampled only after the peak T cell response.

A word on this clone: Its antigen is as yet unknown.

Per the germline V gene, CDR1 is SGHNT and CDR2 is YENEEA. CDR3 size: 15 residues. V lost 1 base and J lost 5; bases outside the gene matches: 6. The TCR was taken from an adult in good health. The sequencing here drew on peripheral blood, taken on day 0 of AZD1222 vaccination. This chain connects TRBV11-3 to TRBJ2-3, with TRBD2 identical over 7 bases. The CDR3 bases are TGTGCCAGCAGCTTAGGAGCGGGACCAGAAGATACGCAGTATTTT. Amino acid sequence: CASSLGAGPEDTQYF. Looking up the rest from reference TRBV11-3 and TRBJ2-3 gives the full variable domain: EAGVVQSPRYKIIEKKQPVAFWCNPISGHNTLYWYLQNLGQGPELLIRYENEEAVDDSQLPKDRFSAERLKGVDSTLKIQPAELGDSAVYLCASSLGAGPEDTQYFGPGTRLTVL.